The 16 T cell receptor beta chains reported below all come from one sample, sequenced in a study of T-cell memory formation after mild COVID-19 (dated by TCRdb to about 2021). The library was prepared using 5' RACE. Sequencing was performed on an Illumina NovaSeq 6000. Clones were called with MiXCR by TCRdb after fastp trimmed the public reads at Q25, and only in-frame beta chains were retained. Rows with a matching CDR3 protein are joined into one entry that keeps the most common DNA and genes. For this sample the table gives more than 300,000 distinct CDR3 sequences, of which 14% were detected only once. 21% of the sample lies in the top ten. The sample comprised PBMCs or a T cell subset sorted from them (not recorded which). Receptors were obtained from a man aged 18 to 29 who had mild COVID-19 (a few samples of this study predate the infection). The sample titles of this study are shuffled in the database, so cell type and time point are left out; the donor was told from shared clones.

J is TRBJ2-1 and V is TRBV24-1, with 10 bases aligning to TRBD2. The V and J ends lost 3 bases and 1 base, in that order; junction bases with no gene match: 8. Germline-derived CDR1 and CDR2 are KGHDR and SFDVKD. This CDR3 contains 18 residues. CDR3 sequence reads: CATSDPLAGVMSYNEQFF. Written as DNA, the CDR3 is TGTGCCACCAGTGATCCCCTAGCGGGGGTGATGTCCTACAATGAGCAGTTCTTC.

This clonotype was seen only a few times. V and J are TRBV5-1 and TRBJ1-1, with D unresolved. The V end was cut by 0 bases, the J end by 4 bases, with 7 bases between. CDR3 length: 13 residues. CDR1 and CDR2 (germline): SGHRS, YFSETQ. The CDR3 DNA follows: TGCGCCAGCAGCTTGGCCTCCCTCACTGAAGCTTTCTTT. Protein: CASSLASLTEAFF.

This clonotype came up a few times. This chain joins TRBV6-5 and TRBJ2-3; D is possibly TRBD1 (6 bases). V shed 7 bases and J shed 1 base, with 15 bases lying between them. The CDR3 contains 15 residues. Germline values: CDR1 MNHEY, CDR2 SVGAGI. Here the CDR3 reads CASKQQGFGTDTQYF. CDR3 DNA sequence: TGTGCCAGCAAGCAACAGGGTTTTGGCACAGATACGCAGTATTTT.

CDR3 nucleotides: TGCGCCAGCAGCTTTAGGACCCCGTTCGGGGAGCTGTTTTTT. It specifies CASSFRTPFGELFF. The chain uses TRBV5-1 and TRBJ2-2, with D uncertain. Between the trimmed V and J ends, which lost 2 bases and 7 bases, there was a span of 12 bases. This CDR3 has 14 residues. Germline CDR1 SGHRS, CDR2 YFSETQ.

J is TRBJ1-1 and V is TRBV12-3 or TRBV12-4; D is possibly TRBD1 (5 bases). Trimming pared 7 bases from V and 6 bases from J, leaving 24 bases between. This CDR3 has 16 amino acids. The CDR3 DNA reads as TGTGCCAGCACAAACGGGGACGGGGGATGGTTGGCTGAAGCTTTCTTT. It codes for CASTNGDGGWLAEAFF.

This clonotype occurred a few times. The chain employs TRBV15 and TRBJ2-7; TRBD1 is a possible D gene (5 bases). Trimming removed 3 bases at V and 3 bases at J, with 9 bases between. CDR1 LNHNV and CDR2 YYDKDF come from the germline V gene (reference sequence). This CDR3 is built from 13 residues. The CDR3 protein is CATSRDKSYEQYF. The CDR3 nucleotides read TGTGCCACCAGCAGGGACAAAAGCTACGAGCAGTACTTC.

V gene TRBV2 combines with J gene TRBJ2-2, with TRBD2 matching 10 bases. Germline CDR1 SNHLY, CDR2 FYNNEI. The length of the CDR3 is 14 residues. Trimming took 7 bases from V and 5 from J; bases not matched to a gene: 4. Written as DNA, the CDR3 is TGTGCCAGCATTAGCGGGGGGCTTACCGGGGAGCTGTTTTTT. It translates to CASISGGLTGELFF.

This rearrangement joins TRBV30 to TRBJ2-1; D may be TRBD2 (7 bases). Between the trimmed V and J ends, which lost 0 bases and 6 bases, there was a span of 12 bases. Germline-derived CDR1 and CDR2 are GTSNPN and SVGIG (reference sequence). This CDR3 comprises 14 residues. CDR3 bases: TGTGCCTGGAGTGTGGGAGGGGGGGCCAATGAGCAGTTCTTC. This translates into CAWSVGGGANEQFF.

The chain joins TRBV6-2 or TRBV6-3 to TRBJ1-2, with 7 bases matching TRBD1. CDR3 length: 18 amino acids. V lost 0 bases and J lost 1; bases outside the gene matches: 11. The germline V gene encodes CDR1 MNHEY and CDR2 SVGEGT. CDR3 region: CASSYSTAGGHFNYGYTF. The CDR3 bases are TGTGCCAGCAGTTACTCGACGGCAGGGGGACACTTTAACTATGGCTACACCTTC.

The CDR3 here is CSSWGGGGTEAFF. In DNA, the CDR3 is TGCAGCTCCTGGGGGGGCGGCGGGACTGAAGCTTTCTTT. The rearrangement links TRBV29-1 to TRBJ1-1, with D perhaps matching TRBD1 (6 bases). The germline gives CDR1 SQVTM, CDR2 ANQGSEA. This CDR3 has 13 amino acids. Trimming cost V 8 bases and J 5 bases, with 18 bases left between them.

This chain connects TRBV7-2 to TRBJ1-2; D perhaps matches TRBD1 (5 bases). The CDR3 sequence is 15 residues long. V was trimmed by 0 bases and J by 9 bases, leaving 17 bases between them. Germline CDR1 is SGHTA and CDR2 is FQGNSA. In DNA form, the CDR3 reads TGTGCCAGCAGCTTAGCGTCCAGGGTGCAAAATCGCTACACCTTC. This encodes CASSLASRVQNRYTF.

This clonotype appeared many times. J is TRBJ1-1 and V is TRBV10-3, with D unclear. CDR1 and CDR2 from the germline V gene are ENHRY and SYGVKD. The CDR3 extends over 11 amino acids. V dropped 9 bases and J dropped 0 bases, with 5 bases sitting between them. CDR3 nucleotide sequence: TGTGCCATTCAGGTGAACACTGAAGCTTTCTTT. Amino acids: CAIQVNTEAFF.

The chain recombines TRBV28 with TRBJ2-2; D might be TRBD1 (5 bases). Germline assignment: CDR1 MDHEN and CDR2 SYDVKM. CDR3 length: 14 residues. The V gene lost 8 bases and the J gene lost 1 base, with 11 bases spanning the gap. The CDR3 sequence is CASQGQRNTGELFF. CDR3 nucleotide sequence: TGTGCCAGCCAGGGTCAGAGGAACACCGGGGAGCTGTTTTTT.

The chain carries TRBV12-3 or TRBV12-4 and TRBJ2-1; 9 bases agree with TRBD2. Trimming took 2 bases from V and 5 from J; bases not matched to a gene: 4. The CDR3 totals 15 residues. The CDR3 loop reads CASSLSGGHHNEQFF. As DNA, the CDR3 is TGTGCCAGCAGTTTAAGCGGGGGGCATCACAATGAGCAGTTCTTC.

CDR3 nucleotides: TGTGCCAGCTCAACCGCCGGGACCTCATACGAGCAGTACGTC. Protein sequence: CASSTAGTSYEQYV. The gene calls are TRBV18 and TRBJ2-7; D possibly uses TRBD1 or TRBD2 (5 bases each). Germline CDR1 and CDR2: KGHSH and LQKENI. Trimming pared 5 bases from V and 4 bases from J, leaving 15 bases between. CDR3 size: 14 residues.

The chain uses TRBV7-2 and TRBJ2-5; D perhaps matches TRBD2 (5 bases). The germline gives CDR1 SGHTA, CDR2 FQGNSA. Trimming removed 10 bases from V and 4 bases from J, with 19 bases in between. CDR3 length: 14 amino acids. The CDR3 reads CATHGSRGTETQYF. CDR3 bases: TGTGCCACCCATGGGAGTCGGGGAACAGAGACCCAGTACTTC.